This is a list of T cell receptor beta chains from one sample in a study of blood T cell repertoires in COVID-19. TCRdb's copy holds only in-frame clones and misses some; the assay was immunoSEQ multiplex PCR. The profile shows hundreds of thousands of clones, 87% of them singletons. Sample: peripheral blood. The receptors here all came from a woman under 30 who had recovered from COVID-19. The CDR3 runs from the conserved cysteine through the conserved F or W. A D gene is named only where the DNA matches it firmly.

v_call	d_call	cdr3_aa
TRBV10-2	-	CASSTGIGSYEQYF
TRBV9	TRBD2	CASSGLAGGEETQYF
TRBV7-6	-	CASSLPGQGSVQFF
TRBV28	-	CASSLSTYEQYF
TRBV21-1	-	CASSKMDTENIQYF
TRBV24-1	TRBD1	CATSDSSSQGASGELFF
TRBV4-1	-	CASSQDQGGRGGHTRTDTQYF
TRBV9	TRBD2	CASKGGGTDTQYF
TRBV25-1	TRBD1	CASSEKDRGQPQHF
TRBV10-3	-	CAILRGPRELFF
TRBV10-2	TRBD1	CASSEPAGGSYEQYF